Following are 18 T cell receptor beta chains from one sample sequenced in a study of blood T cells in healthy people across ages. A sample-barcoded 5' primer and a J-beta primer mix were used in a second PCR of about 7 to 12 cycles. MiXCR, applied by TCRdb to the 5' RACE reads, yields one record per CDR3 protein. Here the sample spans around 400,000 distinct CDR3 sequences, 45% to 60% being singletons. The sample taken for sequencing was blood. These receptors were obtained from a man between 60 and 75 years old in good health.

The table lists this clonotype with a few counts. A much larger clone lies a single base off, so this may be a read error. J is TRBJ2-6 and V is TRBV6-5; D is unclear. Germline loops: CDR1 MNHEY, CDR2 SVGAGI. Trimming left V 2 bases short and J 6 bases short, with 5 bases between. The CDR3 contains 13 residues. The chain's CDR3 is CASSYVEANVLTF. CDR3 in DNA: TGTGCCAGCAGTTACGTCGAGGCCAACGTCCTGACTTTC.

The genes are TRBV11-1 and TRBJ2-5, with TRBD2 identical over 9 bases. The germline V gene encodes CDR1 SGHAT and CDR2 FQDESV (reference sequence). The CDR3 loop spans 17 amino acids. V lost 3 bases, J lost 1 base, and 9 bases stayed unmatched. The CDR3 here is CASSFRGTSQLQETQYF. For the CDR3, the DNA is TGTGCCAGCAGCTTCCGGGGGACTAGCCAACTCCAAGAGACCCAGTACTTC.

This clonotype was picked up many times. The chain joins TRBV24-1 to TRBJ1-2; no clear D gene. The germline gives CDR1 KGHDR, CDR2 SFDVKD. This CDR3 is built from 14 residues. V was pared by 3 bases and J by 8 bases, with 15 bases between. As DNA, the CDR3 is TGTGCCACCAGTGATACCAAGAGAAGAAGGGGCTACACCTTC. Its protein is CATSDTKRRRGYTF.

V usage is TRBV20-1 and J usage is TRBJ2-3; D unclear. The CDR3 loop spans 13 amino acids. Deletions cut 3 bases from V and 2 bases from J, with 9 bases between. In germline, CDR1 is DFQATT, CDR2 SNEGSKA (reference sequence). The CDR3 protein is CSARVANTDTQYF. CDR3 DNA: TGCAGTGCTAGGGTGGCGAACACAGATACGCAGTATTTT.

The chain is built from TRBV12-3 or TRBV12-4 and TRBJ1-2, with 8 bases aligning to TRBD1. The trim removed 8 bases at V and 6 bases at J, leaving 8 bases unmatched. The CDR3 has 13 residues. CDR3 nucleotides: TGTGCCAGCCGGTCAGGGGGCAGGAATGGCTACACCTTC. It specifies CASRSGGRNGYTF.

This chain connects TRBV27 to TRBJ2-4; TRBD1 aligns across 8 bases. The CDR3 length is 17 residues. V lost 5 bases and J lost 0; bases outside the gene matches: 9. Germline V gene data show CDR1 as MNHEY and CDR2 as SMNVEV (reference sequence). In DNA, the CDR3 is TGTGCCAGCAGTAAGGGACAGGTGACCCTAGCCAAAAACATTCAGTACTTC. Protein sequence: CASSKGQVTLAKNIQYF.

The J gene is TRBJ2-7, the V gene TRBV7-2, with D possibly TRBD1 on 5 matching bases. The CDR3 is 16 residues long. Germline lookup yields CDR1 SGHTA and CDR2 FQGNSA. Trimming removed 2 bases from V and 2 bases from J, with 16 bases in between. The CDR3 region is CASSLMARGQTYEQYF. Here the CDR3 DNA reads TGTGCCAGCAGCTTAATGGCAAGGGGCCAGACCTACGAGCAGTACTTC.

The chain links TRBV6-5 to TRBJ1-2; D unclear. The germline gives CDR1 MNHEY, CDR2 SVGAGI. The V gene lost 5 bases and the J gene lost 8 bases, with 24 bases spanning the gap. The CDR3 length is 16 residues. For the CDR3, the DNA is TGTGCCAGCAGTAAGAATCACCGGGCAATCACTGGGGGCTACACCTTC. Its protein product is CASSKNHRAITGGYTF.

This chain joins TRBV28 and TRBJ2-5; tentatively, D is TRBD1 or TRBD2 (5 bases each). V lost 6 bases and J lost 13, with 18 bases in between. This CDR3 has 12 residues. Germline V CDR1 and CDR2: MDHEN, SYDVKM. As DNA, the CDR3 is TGTGCCAGCAGAGGCTCCCGGGACCGGGTGTACTTC. Amino acids: CASRGSRDRVYF.

The rearrangement links TRBV6-2 or TRBV6-3 to TRBJ2-5; 10 bases are a match to TRBD2. Trimming took 7 bases from V and 5 from J; bases not matched to a gene: 7. Germline CDR1 MNHEY, CDR2 SVGEGT. This CDR3 is 14 amino acids long. Here the CDR3 reads CASKQRGGSETQYF. In DNA, the CDR3 is TGTGCCAGCAAACAGCGGGGGGGCTCGGAGACCCAGTACTTC.

This chain connects TRBV7-9 to TRBJ1-2, with D unresolved. Germline-derived CDR1 and CDR2 are SEHNR and FQNEAQ (reference sequence). The CDR3 length is 13 residues. V lost 4 bases and J lost 4, with 10 bases in between. The CDR3 loop reads CASSSSRAYGYTF. CDR3 coding DNA: TGTGCCAGCAGCTCCAGCAGAGCCTATGGCTACACCTTC.

The V call is TRBV20-1, the J call TRBJ2-4, with D possibly TRBD1 on 6 matching bases. Trimming stripped 3 bases from V and 4 bases from J, with 16 bases between. This CDR3 has 15 amino acids. The germline V gene has CDR1 DFQATT and CDR2 SNEGSKA (reference sequence). The CDR3 loop is CSARAGGPGKNIQYF. The CDR3, as DNA: TGCAGTGCTAGGGCTGGGGGCCCGGGGAAAAACATTCAGTACTTC.

The chain uses TRBV20-1 and TRBJ2-6; possibly TRBD2 for D (5 bases). The CDR3 sequence is 16 residues long. CDR1 DFQATT and CDR2 SNEGSKA come from the germline V gene (reference sequence). The V and J ends lost 0 bases and 2 bases respectively, with 11 bases between them. The CDR3, as DNA: TGCAGTGCTAGAGATTCCCGGGATCCTGGGGCCAACGTCCTGACTTTC. Its translation is CSARDSRDPGANVLTF.

This chain uses TRBV7-2 with TRBJ2-2; possible D gene TRBD2, 6 bases. The CDR3 totals 16 residues. Trimming took off 1 base at V and 6 bases at J, with 15 bases between the two ends. The germline CDR1 and CDR2 sequences are SGHTA and FQGNSA. CDR3 bases: TGTGCCAGCAGCTTAGGTCTAGTGGGAGGCCCCGGGGAGCTGTTTTTT. Encoded protein: CASSLGLVGGPGELFF.

On this clonotype itself: A much larger clone lies a single base off, so this may be a read error. This chain connects TRBV10-3 to TRBJ2-7, with D possibly being TRBD1 (6 bases). The germline V gene encodes CDR1 ENHRY and CDR2 SYGVKD. There are 11 residues in the CDR3. The ends were cut back, 10 bases at V and 7 bases at J, with 14 bases in the middle. CDR3 residues: CASRRGGEQYF. CDR3 coding DNA: TGTGCCAGCAGGAGAGGGGGTGAGCAGTACTTC.

In its sample, this clonotype was seen a few times. The J gene is TRBJ2-7, the V gene TRBV4-2; TRBD2 matches at 7 bases. The junction had 13 bases not matched to a gene; V was cut back by 0 bases and J by 2 bases. The CDR3 is 18 residues long. Germline CDR1 reads LGHNA; CDR2 reads YNFKEQ. The CDR3 sequence: CASSQESGLVGLPYEQYF. DNA for the CDR3: TGTGCCAGCAGCCAAGAGTCCGGACTAGTGGGTTTACCCTACGAGCAGTACTTC.

The gene calls are TRBV20-1 and TRBJ1-2, with a weak D call TRBD1 (5 bases). V gave up 5 bases and J gave up 6 bases, with 13 bases separating them. This CDR3 contains 12 residues. Germline CDR1 DFQATT, CDR2 SNEGSKA (reference sequence). The CDR3 DNA follows: TGCAGTGCTCCGGGACCTCGTGATGGCTACACCTTC. Protein sequence: CSAPGPRDGYTF.

This rearrangement joins TRBV20-1 to TRBJ2-3, with 9 bases fitting TRBD2. CDR3 size: 17 residues. The V and J ends lost 5 bases and 1 base, in that order; junction bases with no gene match: 13. The germline CDR1 and CDR2 sequences are DFQATT and SNEGSKA (reference sequence). The DNA for the CDR3 is TGCAGTGCTCTCCAGGTTGGCGGGGGGGCCGGCACAGATACGCAGTATTTT. Translation gives CSALQVGGGAGTDTQYF.